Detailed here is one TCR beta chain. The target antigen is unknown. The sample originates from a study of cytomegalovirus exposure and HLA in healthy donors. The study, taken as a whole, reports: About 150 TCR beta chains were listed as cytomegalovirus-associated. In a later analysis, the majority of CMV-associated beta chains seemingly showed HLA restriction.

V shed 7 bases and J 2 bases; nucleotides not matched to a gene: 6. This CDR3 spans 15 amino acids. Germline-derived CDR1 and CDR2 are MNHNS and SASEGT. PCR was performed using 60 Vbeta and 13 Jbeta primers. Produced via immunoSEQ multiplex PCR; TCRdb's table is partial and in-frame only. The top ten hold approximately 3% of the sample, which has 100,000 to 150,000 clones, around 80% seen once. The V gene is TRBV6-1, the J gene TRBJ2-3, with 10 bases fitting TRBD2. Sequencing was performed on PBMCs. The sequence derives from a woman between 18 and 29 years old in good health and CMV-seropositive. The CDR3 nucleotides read TGTGCCAGCAATAACGGACTAGCGGACACAGATACGCAGTATTTT. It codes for CASNNGLADTDTQYF.